This section outlines one T cell receptor (beta chain) sequence together with its context. What it binds is unknown. Every donor provided one blood sample measuring approximately 2.7 ml. CDR1 and CDR2 (germline): DFQATT, SNEGSKA (reference sequence). CDR3 length: 14 residues. The record originates from a study of monozygotic twins with inflammatory bowel disease. Broader study findings: IBD patients carried less diverse TCRbeta repertoires (inverse Simpson) than healthy co-twins. Discordant twins showed the same repertoire similarity as concordant twins, possibly from limited power. Reduced clonotype sharing with other individuals was observed in IBD patients relative to healthy twins, especially with disease activity.

TCRdb re-called the 5' RACE reads and shows each CDR3 protein once, DNA omitted. The sample totals about 450,000 distinct CDR3 sequences; its top ten clones hold more than 2%. Material: blood. The chain uses TRBV20-1 and TRBJ2-1; the TCRdb D gene call, TRBD2, has no DNA to confirm it. The TCR originated in a human donor with ulcerative colitis or Crohn's disease, or a healthy co-twin of an affected twin (not recorded which). CDR3 protein: CSAPLAGPYNEQFF.